The 16 T cell receptor beta chains below all came from one sample that was sequenced in a study of cytomegalovirus exposure and HLA in healthy donors. Both 60 Vbeta primers and 13 Jbeta primers went into the PCR. Clones were read by immunoSEQ multiplex PCR, and TCRdb kept only the in-frame ones, dropping some. The sample contains approximately 88,000 clones, around 77% of which appear only once. Sequencing was carried out using PBMCs. The source of these receptors is a man younger than 45 in good health and CMV-seronegative.

This chain links TRBV7-9 with TRBJ2-3; 11 bases are shared with TRBD2. V lost 5 bases to trimming and J lost 2 bases; unmatched junction nucleotides: 6. CDR3 length: 16 residues. From germline, CDR1 is SEHNR and CDR2 FQNEAQ (reference sequence). The CDR3 DNA reads as TGTGCCAGCAGCACAGGACTAGCGGGCAACACAGATACGCAGTATTTT. Translation: CASSTGLAGNTDTQYF.

The rearrangement links TRBV7-6 to TRBJ2-1; 7 bases align to TRBD2. CDR3 length: 13 amino acids. The germline V gene has CDR1 SGHVS and CDR2 FNYEAQ. The V and J ends lost 8 bases and 8 bases, in that order; junction bases with no gene match: 9. Written as DNA, the CDR3 is TGTGCCAGCGTAGCGGGCCCTGAGGATGAGCAGTTCTTC. This gives the protein CASVAGPEDEQFF. Complete variable domain (other parts from reference TRBV7-6 and TRBJ2-1): GAGVSQSPRYKVTKRGQDVALRCDPISGHVSLYWYRQALGQGPEFLTYFNYEAQQDKSGLPNDRFSAERPEGSISTLTIQRTEQRDSAMYRCASVAGPEDEQFFGPGTRLTVL.

The V call is TRBV6-1, the J call TRBJ1-5; 7 nucleotides align to TRBD1. The CDR3 has 15 amino acids. V lost 3 bases and J lost 0; bases outside the gene matches: 2. CDR1 and CDR2 from the germline V gene are MNHNS and SASEGT. The DNA of the CDR3 is TGTGCCAGCAGTGAGGGGACAGCTAGCAATCAGCCCCAGCATTTT. It yields the protein CASSEGTASNQPQHF.

This chain connects TRBV18 to TRBJ2-2, with TRBD2 identical over 8 bases. After removal of 2 bases from V and 2 bases from J, the junction contained 4 bases not matched to a gene. CDR1 and CDR2 from the germline V gene are KGHSH and LQKENI. The CDR3 sequence is 16 residues long. The CDR3, as DNA: TGTGCCAGCTCACCAAAAGCGGGGGCAAACACCGGGGAGCTGTTTTTT. This codes for CASSPKAGANTGELFF.

The chain links TRBV7-2 to TRBJ2-7; 9 bases fit TRBD1. Germline V gene sequence: CDR1 SGHTA, CDR2 FQGNSA. This CDR3 comprises 14 residues. Trimming at V came to 1 base and at J to 3 bases, leaving 1 base not matched to a gene. CDR3 in DNA: TGTGCCAGCAGCTTAGTGGGACAGGGCTACGAGCAGTACTTC. It encodes CASSLVGQGYEQYF.

The chain has TRBV7-9 and TRBJ2-6; D might be TRBD2 (5 bases). The V and J ends lost 1 base and 2 bases respectively, with 6 bases between them. CDR3 size: 15 residues. Per the germline V gene, CDR1 is SEHNR and CDR2 is FQNEAQ (reference sequence). CDR3 sequence reads: CASSLEGAGANVLTF. For the CDR3, the DNA is TGTGCCAGCAGCTTAGAGGGAGCTGGGGCCAACGTCCTGACTTTC.

This sequence joins TRBV4-1 and TRBJ2-5; tentative D call: TRBD2 (8 bases). The CDR3 sequence is 16 residues long. CDR1 is MGHRA, CDR2 YSYEKL, per germline. V lost 4 bases, J lost 0 bases, and 15 bases lay in between. The CDR3 sequence is CASSPRGRGDQETQYF. The CDR3 nucleotides are TGCGCCAGCAGCCCTAGGGGGCGGGGGGACCAAGAGACCCAGTACTTC.

The V call is TRBV2, the J call TRBJ2-2; TRBD1 aligns across 9 bases. This CDR3 is 16 amino acids long. Germline values: CDR1 SNHLY, CDR2 FYNNEI. V was pared by 7 bases and J by 0 bases, with 6 bases of the junction left unmatched. DNA for the CDR3: TGTGCCAGCAAAAACAGGGACAGGGCGAACACCGGGGAGCTGTTTTTT. This gives the protein CASKNRDRANTGELFF.

V usage is TRBV7-2 and J usage is TRBJ1-6; 7 bases fit TRBD1. The V segment lost 1 base and the J segment 10 bases; nucleotides outside the gene matches: 7. This CDR3 is built from 15 residues. The germline gives CDR1 SGHTA, CDR2 FQGNSA. The CDR3 spells CASSLEGAVGSPLHF. CDR3 coding DNA: TGTGCCAGCAGCTTAGAGGGGGCAGTAGGGTCACCCCTCCACTTT.

This clone showed up just a few times. J is TRBJ2-7 and V is TRBV4-3; D may be TRBD2 (5 bases). V was cut by 3 bases and J by 2 bases, with 20 bases left in between. Germline V lookup: CDR1 LGHNA, CDR2 YSLEER. This CDR3 contains 17 residues. The chain's CDR3 is CASSQMVGWGVPYEQYF. CDR3 DNA: TGCGCCAGCAGCCAGATGGTTGGCTGGGGAGTTCCCTACGAGCAGTACTTC.

The gene calls are TRBV27 and TRBJ1-1; D gene ambiguous. V lost 7 bases to trimming and J lost 0 bases, with 18 bases between them. CDR3 length: 16 residues. In germline, CDR1 is MNHEY, CDR2 SMNVEV (reference sequence). The CDR3 DNA reads as TGTGCCAGCACCCACAGCGCCCGGGGAATGAACACTGAAGCTTTCTTT. It is translated as CASTHSARGMNTEAFF.

This clone was detected once. The genes are TRBV11-3 and TRBJ2-2; 8 bases map to TRBD2. The CDR3 is 17 amino acids. J lost 4 bases, V lost 4 bases, and 11 bases had no gene match. The V gene's germline CDR1 is SGHNT and CDR2 YENEEA. The CDR3 loop reads CASSWTSVAGSTGELFF. The CDR3 DNA reads TGTGCCAGCAGCTGGACCTCTGTAGCGGGAAGCACCGGGGAGCTGTTTTTT.

The chain carries TRBV11-3 and TRBJ2-5; 7 bases are a match to TRBD1. The CDR3 contains 15 residues. The V segment lost 5 bases and the J segment 5 bases; nucleotides outside the gene matches: 11. Per the germline V gene, CDR1 is SGHNT and CDR2 is YENEEA. The CDR3 DNA reads as TGTGCCAGCAGCAGACAGGGATCCTTACCTGAGACCCAGTACTTC. It codes for CASSRQGSLPETQYF. Filled out from reference TRBV11-3 and TRBJ2-5, the complete variable domain reads EAGVVQSPRYKIIEKKQPVAFWCNPISGHNTLYWYLQNLGQGPELLIRYENEEAVDDSQLPKDRFSAERLKGVDSTLKIQPAELGDSAVYLCASSRQGSLPETQYFGPGTRLLVL.

This rearrangement joins TRBV7-8 to TRBJ2-1, with a possible D match to TRBD2 (6 bases). Germline CDR1 SGHVS, CDR2 FQNEAQ. Trimming stripped 7 bases from V and 2 bases from J, with 15 bases between. The CDR3 totals 15 residues. CDR3 nucleotide sequence: TGTGCCAGCACCCAGTCGGGCGGGACCTACAATGAGCAGTTCTTC. The encoded protein is CASTQSGGTYNEQFF.

CDR3 bases: TGTGCCAGCAGCATCGAGACAGGGGCGTATAATTCACCCCTCCACTTT. Its protein product is CASSIETGAYNSPLHF. The chain uses TRBV9 and TRBJ1-6; 8 nucleotides agree with TRBD1. The length of the CDR3 is 16 residues. Germline V gives CDR1 SGDLS, CDR2 YYNGEE. V gave up 4 bases and J gave up 4 bases; unmatched junction bases: 7. The whole variable domain, filled in from reference TRBV9 and TRBJ1-6, reads DSGVTQTPKHLITATGQRVTLRCSPRSGDLSVYWYQQSLDQGLQFLIQYYNGEERAKGNILERFSAQQFPDLHSELNLSSLELGDSALYFCASSIETGAYNSPLHFGNGTRLTVT.

The J gene is TRBJ1-1, the V gene TRBV6-5, with 7 positions matching TRBD1. The V segment lost 4 bases and the J segment 4 bases; nucleotides outside the gene matches: 9. The CDR3 sequence is 15 residues long. Germline V gene data show CDR1 as MNHEY and CDR2 as SVGAGI. The CDR3 loop reads CASSFTHAGGTEAFF. Written as DNA, the CDR3 is TGTGCCAGCAGTTTCACCCACGCAGGGGGCACTGAAGCTTTCTTT.